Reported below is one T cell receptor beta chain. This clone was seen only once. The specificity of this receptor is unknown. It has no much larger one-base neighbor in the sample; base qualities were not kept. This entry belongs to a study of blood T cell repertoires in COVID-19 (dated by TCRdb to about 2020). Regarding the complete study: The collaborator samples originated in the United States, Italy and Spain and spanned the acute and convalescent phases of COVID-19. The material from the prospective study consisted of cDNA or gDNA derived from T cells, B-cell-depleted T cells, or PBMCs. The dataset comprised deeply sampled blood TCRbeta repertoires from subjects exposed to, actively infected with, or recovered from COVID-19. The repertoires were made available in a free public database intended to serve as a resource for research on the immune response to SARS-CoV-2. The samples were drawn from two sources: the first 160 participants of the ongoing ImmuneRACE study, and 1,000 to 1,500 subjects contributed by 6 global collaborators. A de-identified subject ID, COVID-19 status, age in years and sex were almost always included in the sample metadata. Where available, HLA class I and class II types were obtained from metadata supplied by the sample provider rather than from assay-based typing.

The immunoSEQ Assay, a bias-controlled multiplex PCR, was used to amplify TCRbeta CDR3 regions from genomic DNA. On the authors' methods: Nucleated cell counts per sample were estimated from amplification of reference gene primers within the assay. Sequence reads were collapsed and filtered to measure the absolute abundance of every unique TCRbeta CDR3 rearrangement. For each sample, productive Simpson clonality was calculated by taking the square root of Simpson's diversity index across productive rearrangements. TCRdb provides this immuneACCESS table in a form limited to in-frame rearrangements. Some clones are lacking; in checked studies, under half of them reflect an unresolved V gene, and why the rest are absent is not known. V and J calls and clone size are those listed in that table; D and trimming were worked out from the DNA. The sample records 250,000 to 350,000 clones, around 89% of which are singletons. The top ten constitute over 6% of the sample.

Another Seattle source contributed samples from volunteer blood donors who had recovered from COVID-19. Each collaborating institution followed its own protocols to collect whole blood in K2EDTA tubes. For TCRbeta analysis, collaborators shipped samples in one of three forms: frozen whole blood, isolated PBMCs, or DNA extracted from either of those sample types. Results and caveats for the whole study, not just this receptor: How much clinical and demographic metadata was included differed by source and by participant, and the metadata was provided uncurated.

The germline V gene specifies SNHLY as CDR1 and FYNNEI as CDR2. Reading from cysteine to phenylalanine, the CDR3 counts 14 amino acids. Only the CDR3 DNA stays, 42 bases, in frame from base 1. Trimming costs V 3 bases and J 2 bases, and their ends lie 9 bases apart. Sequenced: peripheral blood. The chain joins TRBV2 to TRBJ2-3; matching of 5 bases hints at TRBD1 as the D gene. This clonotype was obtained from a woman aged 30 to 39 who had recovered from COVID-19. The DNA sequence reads TGTGCCAGCAGTGAGGTGGGGCACACAGATACGCAGTATTTT. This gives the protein CASSEVGHTDTQYF.